The 10 T cell receptor beta chains presented below share a single source sample, sequenced in a study of shared clonotypes between healthy human individuals. Here immunoSEQ multiplex PCR was the method, and the copy in TCRdb shows in-frame clones only, minus some. The data show around 2.5 million clones, 80% to 95% seen once. The sequenced sample consisted of naive CD4+ T cells from PBMCs. Subset defined: CD45RA+ positively selected. The origin of the receptors is a man aged 18 to 30 in good health. Some clones in this sample may be carry-over from other donors' samples.

This clone occurred once. This CDR3 is also generated by other DNA sequences in the sample. The chain uses TRBV18 and TRBJ2-5; no firm D call. This CDR3 spans 13 amino acids. The germline V and J ends were trimmed by 2 bases and 0 bases, with 4 bases remaining between them. In germline, CDR1 is KGHSH, CDR2 LQKENI. CDR3 bases: TGTGCCAGCTCACCAAGAAACCAAGAGACCCAGTACTTC. As protein: CASSPRNQETQYF. The whole variable domain, remainder taken from reference TRBV18 and TRBJ2-5, is NAGVMQNPRHLVRRRGQEARLRCSPMKGHSHVYWYRQLPEEGLKFMVYLQKENIIDESGMPKERFSAEFPKEGPSILRIQQVVRGDSAAYFCASSPRNQETQYFGPGTRLLVL.

The chain carries TRBV27 and TRBJ2-7; 8 bases align to TRBD2. CDR1 and CDR2 (germline): MNHEY, SMNVEV (reference sequence). V shed 2 bases, J shed 3 bases, and the junction held 6 bases outside the gene matches. The CDR3 consists of 15 residues. CDR3 region: CASSLGGRPLYEQYF. Written as DNA, the CDR3 is TGTGCCAGCAGTTTAGGCGGGAGGCCACTCTACGAGCAGTACTTC.

The chain has TRBV27 and TRBJ1-2; no clear D. V lost 3 bases and J 0 bases, leaving 14 bases between the germline ends. This CDR3 contains 16 residues. Germline lookup yields CDR1 MNHEY and CDR2 SMNVEV (reference sequence). CDR3 DNA sequence: TGTGCCAGCAGTTTTGTGGGTCCAACGACTAACTATGGCTACACCTTC. Translating gives CASSFVGPTTNYGYTF.

The V and J genes are TRBV7-2 and TRBJ1-4; 9 nucleotides line up with TRBD1. The CDR3 is 16 residues long. The ends lost 6 bases at V and 8 bases at J; junction bases unmatched: 13. The germline V gene has CDR1 SGHTA and CDR2 FQGNSA. In DNA, the CDR3 is TGTGCCAGCAGTCCTCCGGGACAGGGTTTAGACGAAAAACTGTTTTTT. Encoded protein: CASSPPGQGLDEKLFF.

J is TRBJ2-7 and V is TRBV19; unclear D gene. Looked up from germline, CDR1 is LNHDA and CDR2 is SQIVND (reference sequence). The V end lost 8 bases, the J end lost 5 bases, and 16 bases lay between the germline ends. CDR3 size: 13 residues. The CDR3 here is CASSGQLNDEQYF. Here the CDR3 DNA reads TGTGCCAGTTCCGGGCAGTTGAACGACGAGCAGTACTTC.

V usage is TRBV4-1 and J usage is TRBJ2-1; 10 positions agree with TRBD1. Germline CDR1 and CDR2: MGHRA and YSYEKL. The CDR3 has 16 residues. The trim removed 4 bases at V and 9 bases at J, leaving 12 bases unmatched. CDR3 nucleotide sequence: TGCGCCAGCAGCCTCCCGGGACAGGGGCTAGCCGGTGAGCAGTTCTTC. Translating gives CASSLPGQGLAGEQFF.

The chain uses TRBV7-2 and TRBJ2-5, with D maybe TRBD1 (5 bases). In germline, CDR1 is SGHTA, CDR2 FQGNSA. Trimming shortened V by 6 bases and J by 4 bases, and 9 bases separated the two germline ends. The CDR3 extends over 12 amino acids. The chain's CDR3 is CASRLQGETQYF. The CDR3 DNA is TGTGCCAGCAGGCTGCAGGGAGAGACCCAGTACTTC.

The chain employs TRBV7-8 and TRBJ2-7, with D maybe TRBD2 (5 bases). CDR3 length: 15 amino acids. V gave up 3 bases and J gave up 2 bases, with 14 bases separating them. Germline CDR1 SGHVS, CDR2 FQNEAQ. CDR3 bases: TGTGCCAGCAGCTTGGTTGTAGGGAGCACCTACGAGCAGTACTTC. Translating it yields CASSLVVGSTYEQYF.

The DNA for the CDR3 is TGTGCCAGCAGCGTAGCTACGGGACAGGGCTATGGCTACACCTTC. As protein: CASSVATGQGYGYTF. This chain joins TRBV9 and TRBJ1-2, with 9 bases lining up with TRBD1. Trimming took 0 bases from V and 4 from J; bases not matched to a gene: 4. The CDR3 consists of 15 residues. Germline V gene lookup returns CDR1 SGDLS and CDR2 YYNGEE.

The chain couples TRBV4-2 to TRBJ2-5; D possibly corresponds to TRBD2 (6 bases). CDR3 length: 13 amino acids. Per germline, CDR1 LGHNA and CDR2 YNFKEQ. V lost 4 bases, J lost 5 bases, and 11 bases lay in between. Here the CDR3 reads CASSPARGETQYF. CDR3 nucleotides: TGTGCCAGCAGCCCCGCCCGGGGGGAGACCCAGTACTTC.